One sample yielded the 30 T cell receptor beta chains listed below, sequenced in a study of T cell responses to AZD1222 COVID-19 vaccine. Clones were sequenced by immunoSEQ multiplex PCR, and TCRdb holds only the in-frame ones, with some missing. This sample yields over 85,000 clones, of which around 89% are seen a single time; 6% to 8% belongs to the top ten. The input for sequencing was peripheral blood, taken on day 0 of AZD1222 vaccination. Receptors originate from an adult in good health.

DNA of the CDR3: TGTGCCAGCAGCTTGGTGGCAGGGGTCCACGAGCAGTACTTC. Its protein product is CASSLVAGVHEQYF. This chain links TRBV5-5 with TRBJ2-7; D possibly corresponds to TRBD1 (6 bases). The CDR3 extends over 14 amino acids. V lost 0 bases and J 5 bases, leaving 12 bases between the germline ends. Germline CDR1 reads SGHKS; CDR2 reads YYEKEE (reference sequence).

The chain couples TRBV3-1 (or the pseudogene TRBV3-2) to TRBJ2-1; 10 bases line up with TRBD2. The CDR3 length is 15 residues. The ends lost 3 bases at V and 7 bases at J; junction bases unmatched: 6. Looked up from germline, CDR1 is LGHDT and CDR2 is YNNKEL (reference sequence). DNA for the CDR3: TGTGCCAGCAGCCAGCTAGCGGGAGTTAAAAATGAGCAGTTCTTC. Protein: CASSQLAGVKNEQFF.

The chain uses TRBV7-2 and TRBJ1-5; no clear D. The ends were cut back, 0 bases at V and 0 bases at J, with 9 bases in the middle. CDR3 length: 16 amino acids. Germline CDR1 is SGHTA and CDR2 is FQGNSA. CDR3 nucleotides: TGTGCCAGCAGCTTAGCGCCTGGGGATAGCAATCAGCCCCAGCATTTT. Its translation is CASSLAPGDSNQPQHF.

The genes are TRBV27 and TRBJ1-5; 7 positions match TRBD1. After removal of 4 bases from V and 5 bases from J, the junction contained 11 bases not matched to a gene. There are 16 residues in the CDR3. CDR1 MNHEY and CDR2 SMNVEV come from the germline V gene (reference sequence). CDR3 nucleotide sequence: TGTGCCAGCAGTTCCCTAGGGGCCCAGGGGGATCAGCCCCAGCATTTT. Encoded protein: CASSSLGAQGDQPQHF.

The chain is built from TRBV11-2 and TRBJ2-7; D may be TRBD1 (6 bases). The germline gives CDR1 SGHAT, CDR2 FQNNGV. This CDR3 comprises 14 residues. Trimming stripped 2 bases from V and 5 bases from J, with 13 bases between. The CDR3 reads CASSLFSGAHEQYF. The CDR3 DNA reads as TGTGCCAGCAGCTTATTCTCAGGGGCCCACGAGCAGTACTTC.

V is TRBV9 and J is TRBJ2-5; D possibly corresponds to TRBD2 (7 bases). This CDR3 spans 14 amino acids. Germline lookup yields CDR1 SGDLS and CDR2 YYNGEE. V lost 0 bases and J 5 bases, leaving 11 bases between the germline ends. For the CDR3, the DNA is TGTGCCAGCAGCGTAGCGGGGGGCGTCGAGACCCAGTACTTC. It codes for CASSVAGGVETQYF. The variable domain in full, completed from reference TRBV9 and TRBJ2-5, reads DSGVTQTPKHLITATGQRVTLRCSPRSGDLSVYWYQQSLDQGLQFLIQYYNGEERAKGNILERFSAQQFPDLHSELNLSSLELGDSALYFCASSVAGGVETQYFGPGTRLLVL.

This clone was detected only a few times. This chain uses TRBV5-6 with TRBJ2-2; D uncertain. V lost 2 bases and J 1 base, leaving 9 bases between the germline ends. This CDR3 has 15 amino acids. Germline assignment: CDR1 SGHDT and CDR2 YYEEEE. This CDR3 reads CASSFYGRNTGELFF. The CDR3, as DNA: TGTGCCAGCAGCTTTTACGGAAGGAACACCGGGGAGCTGTTTTTT. Filled out from reference TRBV5-6 and TRBJ2-2, the complete variable domain reads DAGVTQSPTHLIKTRGQQVTLRCSPKSGHDTVSWYQQALGQGPQFIFQYYEEEERQRGNFPDRFSGHQFPNYSSELNVNALLLGDSALYLCASSFYGRNTGELFFGEGSRLTVL.

This sequence joins TRBV18 and TRBJ2-1; 8 nucleotides line up with TRBD2. CDR1 and CDR2 (germline): KGHSH, LQKENI. V was clipped by 4 bases and J by 3 bases; unmatched bases: 2. The CDR3 contains 14 residues. In DNA, the CDR3 is TGTGCCAGCTCACTACGGGAGGGCTACAATGAGCAGTTCTTC. Its translation is CASSLREGYNEQFF.

The V and J genes are TRBV4-2 and TRBJ2-5, with 7 bases that match TRBD2. CDR1 and CDR2 from the germline V gene are LGHNA and YNFKEQ. The CDR3 extends over 14 amino acids. V was clipped by 4 bases and J by 3 bases; unmatched bases: 5. The chain's CDR3 is CASSRVSGEETQYF. In DNA, the CDR3 is TGTGCCAGCAGCCGCGTAAGCGGGGAAGAGACCCAGTACTTC.

The V and J genes are TRBV4-3 and TRBJ1-5; 8 bases agree with TRBD1. Looked up from germline, CDR1 is LGHNA and CDR2 is YSLEER. The CDR3 length is 14 residues. V dropped 3 bases and J dropped 16; count of bases not matched to a gene: 14. CDR3 in amino acids: CASSHSDRAESLHF. The DNA of the CDR3 is TGCGCCAGCAGCCATTCGGACAGGGCGGAATCCTTACATTTT.

This clone has only one observation. The chain recombines TRBV9 with TRBJ1-6; D ambiguous. The CDR3 is 13 residues long. Trimming cost V 0 bases and J 10 bases, with 8 bases left between them. Germline assignment: CDR1 SGDLS and CDR2 YYNGEE. CDR3 in DNA: TGTGCCAGCAGCGTAGATGGTTTGTCACCCCTCCACTTT. This codes for CASSVDGLSPLHF.

In nucleotides, the CDR3 is TGTGCCAGCAGTTCGACAGGGGAGAACACTGAAGCTTTCTTT. It encodes CASSSTGENTEAFF. The rearrangement links TRBV6-2 or TRBV6-3 to TRBJ1-1, with 8 bases matching TRBD1. The CDR3 consists of 14 residues. V shed 4 bases, J shed 1 base, and the junction held 2 bases outside the gene matches. Per the germline V gene, CDR1 is MNHEY and CDR2 is SVGEGT.

V gene TRBV9 combines with J gene TRBJ2-6; D gene uncertain. CDR3 length: 14 amino acids. CDR1 SGDLS and CDR2 YYNGEE come from the germline V gene. The V end lost 1 base, the J end lost 3 bases, and 5 bases lay between the germline ends. The CDR3 is CASSVMGGANVLTF. The CDR3 bases are TGTGCCAGCAGCGTAATGGGTGGGGCCAACGTCCTGACTTTC.

The rearrangement links TRBV7-9 to TRBJ1-4; a weak D match, TRBD1 (5 bases). The V end lost 5 bases, the J end lost 8 bases, and 9 bases lay between the germline ends. This CDR3 has 12 residues. In germline, CDR1 is SEHNR, CDR2 FQNEAQ (reference sequence). The CDR3 here is CASSPRGEKLFF. The CDR3 DNA follows: TGTGCCAGCAGCCCCCGGGGCGAAAAACTGTTTTTT.

V usage is TRBV5-5 and J usage is TRBJ2-7; D not certain. V shed 6 bases and J shed 5 bases, with 27 bases lying between them. Per germline, CDR1 SGHKS and CDR2 YYEKEE (reference sequence). The CDR3 length is 17 residues. The CDR3 DNA reads TGTGCCAGCACCACCGGAGTGATAGAGACTCCTCTCGACGAGCAGTACTTC. It translates to CASTTGVIETPLDEQYF. The whole variable domain, remainder taken from reference TRBV5-5 and TRBJ2-7, is DAGVTQSPTHLIKTRGQQVTLRCSPISGHKSVSWYQQVLGQGPQFIFQYYEKEERGRGNFPDRFSARQFPNYSSELNVNALLLGDSALYLCASTTGVIETPLDEQYFGPGTRLTVT.

Here the CDR3 DNA reads TGTGCCAGCAGTGAATCCCCCGGACAGAACACCGGGGAGCTGTTTTTT. Translating gives CASSESPGQNTGELFF. The chain employs TRBV25-1 and TRBJ2-2; a possible D gene is TRBD1 (5 bases). CDR3 length: 16 amino acids. CDR1 MGHDK and CDR2 SYGVNS come from the germline V gene. Trimming stripped 1 base from V and 1 base from J, with 10 bases between.

This chain uses TRBV12-3 or TRBV12-4 with TRBJ1-2; tentatively, D is TRBD1 (5 bases). CDR3 length: 13 amino acids. In DNA, the CDR3 is TGTGCTCTATTGGGGCAGGTCGGCTATGGCTACACCTTC. This translates into CALLGQVGYGYTF.

Here the CDR3 reads CASSKGHLAKNIQYF. As DNA, the CDR3 is TGTGCCAGCAGCAAAGGGCACCTAGCCAAAAACATTCAGTACTTC. The chain combines TRBV21-1 with TRBJ2-4; no check of the table's D call, TRBD1, against the DNA was made. TRBV21-1 constitutes a pseudogene. The CDR3 covers 15 residues.

The J gene is TRBJ1-1, the V gene TRBV28, with D uncertain. This CDR3 has 17 residues. Germline V lookup: CDR1 MDHEN, CDR2 SYDVKM. V was trimmed by 5 bases and J by 0 bases, leaving 19 bases between them. As DNA, the CDR3 is TGTGCCAGCAGTCCACCCCCGGGGATAACCATGAACACTGAAGCTTTCTTT. This encodes CASSPPPGITMNTEAFF. Full variable domain (missing parts from reference TRBV28 and TRBJ1-1): DVKVTQSSRYLVKRTGEKVFLECVQDMDHENMFWYRQDPGLGLRLIYFSYDVKMKEKGDIPEGYSVSREKKERFSLILESASTNQTSMYLCASSPPPGITMNTEAFFGQGTRLTVV.

The chain links TRBV29-1 to TRBJ1-2; 7 positions agree with TRBD1. Germline CDR1 and CDR2: SQVTM and ANQGSEA. The CDR3 loop spans 12 amino acids. V gave up 8 bases and J gave up 6 bases; unmatched junction bases: 9. This CDR3 is CSLRQGKHGYTF. The DNA of the CDR3 is TGCAGCCTAAGACAGGGAAAACATGGCTACACCTTC.

The chain carries TRBV25-1 and TRBJ2-6, with D perhaps matching TRBD1 (5 bases). The germline V and J ends were trimmed by 1 base and 4 bases, with 14 bases remaining between them. This CDR3 contains 17 residues. Germline V gene data show CDR1 as MGHDK and CDR2 as SYGVNS. In DNA form, the CDR3 reads TGTGCCAGCAGTGAATTAGTAGGCAGGGCCGGGGCCAACGTCCTGACTTTC. Protein: CASSELVGRAGANVLTF. Looking up the rest from reference TRBV25-1 and TRBJ2-6 gives the full variable domain: EADIYQTPRYLVIGTGKKITLECSQTMGHDKMYWYQQDPGMELHLIHYSYGVNSTEKGDLSSESTVSRIRTEHFPLTLESARPSHTSQYLCASSELVGRAGANVLTFGAGSRLTVL.

This clone was seen only a few times. The CDR3 sequence: CASGLRDTQYF. CDR3 DNA sequence: TGTGCTAGTGGTTTGAGGGATACGCAGTATTTT. The chain uses TRBV12-5 and TRBJ2-3; D is unresolved. Germline V lookup: CDR1 LGHNT, CDR2 FRNRAP. Trimming left V 2 bases short and J 6 bases short, with 3 bases between. This CDR3 is built from 11 residues.

The chain joins TRBV7-2 to TRBJ2-7, with 9 bases that match TRBD2. With V trimmed by 5 bases and J by 9 bases, 2 bases remained unmatched. CDR1 and CDR2 from the germline V gene are SGHTA and FQGNSA. The CDR3 runs 11 residues. In DNA form, the CDR3 reads TGTGCCAGCAGCGCGGGGGGGCGGCAGTACTTC. It encodes CASSAGGRQYF. The full variable domain, rest sourced from reference TRBV7-2 and TRBJ2-7, is GAGVSQSPSNKVTEKGKDVELRCDPISGHTALYWYRQSLGQGLEFLIYFQGNSAPDKSGLPSDRFSAERTGGSVSTLTIQRTQQEDSAVYLCASSAGGRQYFGPGTRLTVT.

The chain carries TRBV30 and TRBJ1-6; 7 nucleotides line up with TRBD1. The CDR3 is 14 amino acids. Germline trimming cut 2 bases from V and 8 bases from J; bases unmatched to any gene: 6. Germline V gives CDR1 GTSNPN, CDR2 SVGIG (reference sequence). CDR3 loop: CAWSRETGDSPLHF. CDR3 in DNA: TGTGCCTGGAGTAGGGAAACAGGGGATTCACCCCTCCACTTT.

The chain carries TRBV5-1 and TRBJ1-2; no clear D gene. The V end was cut by 0 bases, the J end by 0 bases, with 6 bases between. The germline V gene has CDR1 SGHRS and CDR2 YFSETQ. The CDR3 extends over 14 amino acids. The CDR3 loop is CASSLGVTNYGYTF. CDR3 nucleotides: TGCGCCAGCAGCTTGGGGGTTACTAACTATGGCTACACCTTC. Variable domain in full (rest from reference TRBV5-1 and TRBJ1-2): KAGVTQTPRYLIKTRGQQVTLSCSPISGHRSVSWYQQTPGQGLQFLFEYFSETQRNKGNFPGRFSGRQFSNSRSEMNVSTLELGDSALYLCASSLGVTNYGYTFGSGTRLTVV.

V is TRBV5-1 and J is TRBJ2-7; D call uncertain. This CDR3 has 16 residues. V lost 3 bases to trimming and J lost 2 bases, with 18 bases between them. Germline values: CDR1 SGHRS, CDR2 YFSETQ. CDR3 amino acids: CASSSLGIGFPYEQYF. CDR3 sequence (DNA): TGCGCCAGCAGCTCCCTAGGTATCGGGTTTCCCTACGAGCAGTACTTC.

V gene TRBV4-2 combines with J gene TRBJ2-1; TRBD1 might be the D (7 bases). Germline loops: CDR1 LGHNA, CDR2 YNFKEQ. V gave up 0 bases and J gave up 9 bases, with 12 bases separating them. This CDR3 contains 14 residues. CDR3 in amino acids: CASSQDQGGGEQFF. Here the CDR3 DNA reads TGTGCCAGCAGCCAAGATCAGGGGGGAGGTGAGCAGTTCTTC.

The sample holds a few counts of this clone. The chain combines TRBV18 with TRBJ1-3; D not resolved. The V end lost 0 bases, the J end lost 2 bases, and 8 bases lay between the germline ends. The CDR3 covers 15 residues. Germline CDR1 is KGHSH and CDR2 is LQKENI. CDR3 sequence: CASSPPADPGNTIYF. The CDR3 DNA is TGTGCCAGCTCACCACCGGCGGATCCTGGAAACACCATATATTTT.

V is TRBV20-1 and J is TRBJ2-5; a possible D gene is TRBD1 (5 bases). The V end lost 7 bases, the J end lost 1 base, and 16 bases lay between the germline ends. The CDR3 is 14 amino acids. Germline assignment: CDR1 DFQATT and CDR2 SNEGSKA (reference sequence). The CDR3 here is CSVSLQGPQETQYF. The CDR3 nucleotides are TGCAGTGTTAGTTTGCAGGGTCCCCAAGAGACCCAGTACTTC.

The chain recombines TRBV5-4 with TRBJ2-2; 7 positions match TRBD2. The CDR3 runs 15 residues. CDR1 is SGHNT, CDR2 YYREEE, per germline (reference sequence). V lost 0 bases and J lost 4; bases outside the gene matches: 3. CDR3: CASSLEGRGTGELFF. The CDR3 DNA reads as TGTGCCAGCAGCTTGGAAGGGAGGGGCACCGGGGAGCTGTTTTTT.